This paragraph covers one TCR beta chain sequence. Its antigen is not identified. The source of the sample is a study of cytomegalovirus exposure and HLA in healthy donors. PCR used 60 Vbeta primers and 13 Jbeta primers. As originally analysed: Among the unique TCR beta chains that a later analysis counted, about 79 million in all, 10 million to 13 million were shared. Here immunoSEQ multiplex PCR was the method, and the copy in TCRdb shows in-frame clones only, minus some. The D gene and trimming were derived from the DNA, and the V and J assignments and clone size from that table. The sample's table shows roughly 75,000 clones. V shed 4 bases and J 12 bases; nucleotides not matched to a gene: 7. Germline V gives CDR1 SGHRS, CDR2 YFSETQ. The CDR3 length is 13 residues. The study, taken as a whole, reports: According to reports, the classifier identified cytomegalovirus status with high specificity and sensitivity. One variant, a missense change in DCLRE1C, was linked in a later analysis to TCR beta V- and J-gene trimming. Some public TCRs appeared in many individuals, while most sequences were rare.

J is TRBJ2-7 and V is TRBV5-1; 13 nucleotides agree with TRBD2. The receptor comes from a boy between 10 and 17 years old in good health and CMV-seronegative. The sample was PBMCs. The CDR3 reads CASSGGTSGEWYF. The CDR3, as DNA: TGCGCCAGCAGCGGCGGGACTAGCGGGGAATGGTACTTC.